This T cell receptor beta chain is drawn from a study of blood T cell repertoires in COVID-19. Overall study: Some COVID-19 samples were acute and others convalescent; all came from the United States, Italy and Spain. T cells, B-cell-depleted T cells, or PBMCs provided the cDNA or gDNA that served as material.

Ages ranged from about 18 to 89 years, with residence in around 24 US areas. In the authors' methods: Scientists estimated how many nucleated cells there were by amplifying reference gene primers. TCRdb's copy holds only in-frame clones and misses some; the assay was immunoSEQ multiplex PCR. V and J calls and clone size are those listed in that table; D and trimming were worked out from the DNA. The data contain about 220,000 clones, approximately 90% of them singletons. The CDR3 runs to 14 residues. Germline values: CDR1 SGHDN, CDR2 FVKESK. Trimming stripped 2 bases from V and 7 bases from J, with 14 bases between. This clone was counted a single time.

The clonotype comes from a woman between 18 and 30 years old in a cohort exposed to, infected with or recovered from COVID-19 (not recorded which). The V gene is TRBV14, the J gene TRBJ1-2, with TRBD1 as a possible D gene (6 bases). Sequenced sample: PBMCs or T cells enriched from blood (not recorded which). The CDR3 DNA reads as TGTGCCAGCAGCCAAATACAGGGTTACGGTGGCTACACCTTC. Protein sequence: CASSQIQGYGGYTF.